This TCR beta chain was captured in a study of T cell changes during pregnancy in multiple sclerosis (dated by TCRdb to the late 2010s). Broadly, across the study: The study examined how the T cell repertoire changed over the course of pregnancy in women with multiple sclerosis.

The germline V gene supplies CDR1 SGHTS and CDR2 YDEGEE. Inclusive of the bounding cysteine and phenylalanine, the CDR3 is 14 residues long. Of the read, only the CDR3 DNA is kept; its 42 bases are in frame from base 1. Trimming takes 3 bases from V and 4 bases from J, and the germline ends sit 13 bases apart. Note on this clone: Its antigen target is currently unknown. Base qualities are not recorded, but no much larger clone differs from it by a single base.

The library relied on the immunoSEQ multiplex PCR assay. TCRdb stores this immuneACCESS table with in-frame sequences only. Part of the clones is absent; in the studies checked, under half of the shortfall reflects unresolved V genes, and no reason is known for the rest. In this sample the table shows fewer than 100,000 clones, roughly 90% of which occur a single time. The ten largest make up 1.9% of the sample. The sample in question was peripheral blood, obtained before pregnancy. The origin of this receptor is a female donor with multiple sclerosis, enrolled in a pregnancy study. This receptor chain uses TRBV5-8 and TRBJ1-2, with the identity of the D gene unclear. CDR3 protein: CASSSFLEVYGYTF. The bases read TGTGCCAGCAGCTCGTTCCTAGAGGTCTATGGCTACACCTTC.